The text below deals with one T cell receptor (beta chain). Antigen: not known. This specimen comes from a study of Ad26.COV2.S vaccination and SARS-CoV-2 variants. General observations from the study: Spike-specific CD8+ and CD4+ T cell responses reportedly showed substantial breadth after vaccination. Total T cell responses, in the TCR breadth and depth analyses, may have been underestimated.

Sequenced by immunoSEQ multiplex PCR; TCRdb stores in-frame clones only, minus some. The table shows more than 400,000 clones, with about nine tenths occurring only once. Treatment here: around 19 received Ad26.COV2.S at low or high dose, single or two shots; 5 received placebo; per-sample allocation not given. All samples were drawn on day 63, counting from the first vaccine or placebo injection. Germline V lookup: CDR1 MDHEN, CDR2 SYDVKM. V dropped 1 base and J dropped 8 bases, with 14 bases sitting between them. This CDR3 contains 15 residues. This sequence joins TRBV28 and TRBJ1-4; possible D gene TRBD1, 5 bases. This sequence originates from a person between 18 and 65 years old who received the Ad26.COV2.S COVID-19 vaccine or a placebo. The sample consisted of peripheral blood, taken in a trial of Ad26.COV2.S vaccine versus placebo. This chain's CDR3 is CASSLYRQGWEKLFF. The CDR3 DNA reads TGTGCCAGCAGTTTATATCGGCAGGGATGGGAAAAACTGTTTTTT.